Following are 28 T cell receptor beta chains from one sample sequenced in a study of graft-versus-host responses after intestinal transplantation. No cognate antigen is known for these TCRs. Here immunoSEQ multiplex PCR was the method, and the copy in TCRdb shows in-frame clones only, minus some. The sample has over 90,000 clones; 91% are singletons. This sample comprised unstimulated CD8+ T cells sorted from spleen or lymph node cells, obtained before intestinal transplant. The receptors come from a human donor who received an intestinal transplant.

This chain links TRBV15 with TRBJ2-7; D is uncertain. With 0 bases removed from V and 5 bases from J, the gap between germline ends came to 20 bases. CDR1 and CDR2 from the germline V gene are LNHNV and YYDKDF (reference sequence). The CDR3 extends over 17 amino acids. The CDR3 DNA is TGTGCCACCAGCAGAGATCAAAGAGGATTAGGAGAGGACGAGCAGTACTTC. Its translation is CATSRDQRGLGEDEQYF. Supplemented by reference TRBV15 and TRBJ2-7, the full variable domain reads DAMVIQNPRYQVTQFGKPVTLSCSQTLNHNVMYWYQQKSSQAPKLLFHYYDKDFNNEADTPDNFQSRRPNTSFCFLDIRSPGLGDTAMYLCATSRDQRGLGEDEQYFGPGTRLTVT.

The V gene is TRBV5-1, the J gene TRBJ2-1; 11 bases are shared with TRBD1. V trimming: 4 bases; J trimming: 8 bases; junction bases outside the gene matches: 11. The CDR3 sequence is 16 residues long. Germline V lookup: CDR1 SGHRS, CDR2 YFSETQ. The CDR3 region is CASSRSRTGGEDEQFF. CDR3 bases: TGCGCCAGCAGCCGATCTCGGACAGGGGGCGAGGATGAGCAGTTCTTC.

The rearrangement joins TRBV25-1 to TRBJ2-7, with 7 bases identical to TRBD1. With 0 bases clipped from V and 0 bases from J, the junction kept 5 bases outside the gene matches. Germline V CDR1 and CDR2: MGHDK, SYGVNS. The CDR3 has 16 residues. The CDR3 DNA reads TGTGCCAGCAGTGAATACGGACAGGACCTCTCCTACGAGCAGTACTTC. It translates to CASSEYGQDLSYEQYF.

The chain has TRBV7-2 and TRBJ2-5; weak D call: TRBD1 (5 bases). The J call may be mistaken, given a closer DNA end match to TRBJ2-7. CDR3 length: 15 residues. Germline V gives CDR1 SGHTA, CDR2 FQGNSA. The CDR3 DNA sequence: TGTGCCAGCAGCTTAGGCTCCGGTACAGGCTACGAGCAGTACTTC. Amino acid sequence: CASSLGSGTGYEQYF.

Comment on this clone: Other DNA sequences of this sample code for an identical CDR3. The J gene is TRBJ2-7, the V gene TRBV18, with 7 bases identical to TRBD1. Germline-derived CDR1 and CDR2 are KGHSH and LQKENI. Losses at the gene ends were 3 bases for V and 2 bases for J; bases not matched to a gene: 4. The CDR3 contains 14 residues. For the CDR3, the DNA is TGTGCCAGCTCACCGGGGCAGGGGGCCTACGAGCAGTACTTC. Protein sequence: CASSPGQGAYEQYF.

CDR3 protein: CASSFRPGSQTEAFF. In DNA, the CDR3 is TGCGCCAGCAGCTTTCGTCCGGGTTCGCAAACTGAAGCTTTCTTT. V and J are TRBV5-1 and TRBJ1-1; D not certain. From germline, CDR1 is SGHRS and CDR2 YFSETQ. V gave up 2 bases and J gave up 5 bases, with 16 bases separating them. The CDR3 covers 15 residues.

The genes are TRBV13 and TRBJ2-7; TRBD2 agrees at 7 bases. V lost 4 bases and J lost 2; bases outside the gene matches: 2. CDR1 is PRHDT and CDR2 is FYEKMQ in the germline V gene (reference sequence). CDR3 length: 13 amino acids. This CDR3 reads CASSSSGAYEQYF. The CDR3 DNA reads TGTGCCAGCAGCTCAAGCGGGGCCTACGAGCAGTACTTC.

This chain connects TRBV5-4 to TRBJ2-2, with a tentative D call TRBD2 (5 bases). CDR1 is SGHNT and CDR2 is YYREEE in the germline V gene (reference sequence). Trimming stripped 7 bases from V and 4 bases from J, with 8 bases between. CDR3 size: 12 residues. The CDR3 sequence: CASYGSTGELFF. CDR3 bases: TGTGCCAGCTATGGGAGCACCGGGGAGCTGTTTTTT.

The V call is TRBV4-1, the J call TRBJ2-1; the match to TRBD2 covers 8 bases. V lost 0 bases, J lost 7 bases, and 8 bases stayed unmatched. This CDR3 region has 16 residues. CDR1 is MGHRA and CDR2 is YSYEKL in the germline V gene. CDR3 loop: CASSQDSRGGMNEQFF. The CDR3 nucleotides are TGCGCCAGCAGCCAAGATAGCCGGGGGGGCATGAATGAGCAGTTCTTC.

The CDR3 here is CASSANRFYEQYF. The CDR3 nucleotides read TGTGCCAGCAGTGCCAACAGGTTCTACGAGCAGTACTTC. This chain connects TRBV27 to TRBJ2-7; D perhaps matches TRBD1 (5 bases). Trimming removed 5 bases from V and 3 bases from J, with 11 bases in between. Looked up from germline, CDR1 is MNHEY and CDR2 is SMNVEV (reference sequence). The CDR3 runs 13 residues.

The chain carries TRBV19 and TRBJ1-2, with 7 bases lining up with TRBD1. CDR1 and CDR2 from the germline V gene are LNHDA and SQIVND (reference sequence). This CDR3 is built from 15 residues. The trim removed 10 bases at V and 6 bases at J, leaving 17 bases unmatched. CDR3 nucleotide sequence: TGTGCCACCGCCTTAACAGGGGTAAGCTTGGATGGCTACACCTTC. It is translated as CATALTGVSLDGYTF. Variable domain in full (rest from reference TRBV19 and TRBJ1-2): DGGITQSPKYLFRKEGQNVTLSCEQNLNHDAMYWYRQDPGQGLRLIYYSQIVNDFQKGDIAEGYSVSREKKESFPLTVTSAQKNPTAFYLCATALTGVSLDGYTFGSGTRLTVV.

The chain employs TRBV7-9 and TRBJ2-1; D is perhaps TRBD2 (6 bases). CDR1 SEHNR and CDR2 FQNEAQ come from the germline V gene (reference sequence). V was pared by 5 bases and J by 10 bases, with 12 bases between. The CDR3 spans 12 residues. CDR3 region: CASSMNSGEQFF. The CDR3 region has the DNA TGTGCCAGCAGCATGAATAGCGGCGAGCAGTTCTTC.

This clone was counted once. The V call is TRBV7-9, the J call TRBJ2-7; 10 bases are a match to TRBD1. The CDR3 has 15 amino acids. Germline V gene sequence: CDR1 SEHNR, CDR2 FQNEAQ (reference sequence). J gave up 3 bases and V 5 bases, and 7 bases lay outside the gene matches. CDR3 residues: CASSRSGTGVYEQYF. The DNA of the CDR3 is TGTGCCAGCAGCCGCTCCGGGACAGGGGTCTACGAGCAGTACTTC.

The genes are TRBV6-5 and TRBJ2-1, with D perhaps TRBD1 (5 bases). Germline V gene data show CDR1 as MNHEY and CDR2 as SVGAGI. V shed 6 bases and J shed 10 bases, with 13 bases lying between them. This CDR3 has 12 amino acids. The CDR3 nucleotides are TGTGCCAGCAGCATAGACAGTCACGAGCAGTTCTTC. Residues: CASSIDSHEQFF.

The chain uses TRBV6-5 and TRBJ1-1, with 10 positions matching TRBD1. Trimming took 2 bases from V and 7 from J; bases not matched to a gene: 7. The CDR3 has 15 residues. CDR1 is MNHEY and CDR2 is SVGAGI in the germline V gene. CDR3 amino acids: CASSYVLTGGIEAFF. The CDR3 DNA sequence: TGTGCCAGCAGTTACGTGTTGACAGGGGGCATTGAAGCTTTCTTT.

The V gene is TRBV16, the J gene TRBJ1-5; D not resolved. The CDR3 is made up of 14 amino acids. Germline CDR1 reads KGHSY; CDR2 reads FQNENV. Trimming stripped 3 bases from V and 0 bases from J, with 6 bases between. The CDR3 region is CASSHRVSNQPQHF. The CDR3 DNA follows: TGTGCCAGCAGCCACCGGGTTAGCAATCAGCCCCAGCATTTT.

Concerning this clone: The germline gene is not matched at one end of the junction; a read error may be the cause. The sample contains more than one DNA sequence encoding this CDR3. The chain carries TRBV30 and TRBJ2-1, with 10 bases matching TRBD1. The germline V gene has CDR1 GTSNPN and CDR2 SVGIG (reference sequence). The CDR3 consists of 15 residues. The CDR3 nucleotides are TGTGCCTGGGCCTTCCGGGGACAGGGGTACAACGAGCAGTTCTTC. It is translated as CAWAFRGQGYNEQFF.

This clone was observed once. CDR3: CASSPGREGPEQFF. The CDR3 DNA follows: TGTGCCAGCAGCCCAGGGCGGGAGGGCCCTGAGCAGTTCTTC. The rearrangement links TRBV28 to TRBJ2-1; TRBD2 aligns across 9 bases. CDR3 length: 14 amino acids. The V segment lost 6 bases and the J segment 9 bases; nucleotides outside the gene matches: 9. Germline CDR1 MDHEN, CDR2 SYDVKM.

The chain is built from TRBV28 and TRBJ1-3; tentatively, D is TRBD1 (6 bases). The V end was cut by 1 base, the J end by 4 bases, with 11 bases between. The germline CDR1 and CDR2 sequences are MDHEN and SYDVKM. This CDR3 contains 15 residues. CDR3 loop: CASSLFRGAGNTIYF. For the CDR3, the DNA is TGTGCCAGCAGTTTATTCAGGGGAGCCGGAAACACCATATATTTT.

This clone occurred once. J is TRBJ2-5 and V is TRBV7-2, with D uncertain. V lost 10 bases and J lost 4, with 16 bases in between. The length of the CDR3 is 13 residues. The germline V gene has CDR1 SGHTA and CDR2 FQGNSA. The CDR3 DNA reads TGTGCCATCTACCTTCCGTATGGAGAGACCCAGTACTTC. It specifies CAIYLPYGETQYF.

The J gene is TRBJ2-2, the V gene TRBV11-2; D gene unclear. CDR1 and CDR2 (germline): SGHAT, FQNNGV. The CDR3 consists of 14 residues. Trimming cost V 1 base and J 6 bases, with 9 bases left between them. In nucleotides, the CDR3 is TGTGCCAGCAGCTTAGCCACAGTGTCCGGGGAGCTGTTTTTT. This gives the protein CASSLATVSGELFF.

This clone was seen once. This chain links TRBV28 with TRBJ2-2, with 12 positions matching TRBD2. J lost 6 bases, V lost 2 bases, and 4 bases had no gene match. Germline V lookup: CDR1 MDHEN, CDR2 SYDVKM. The CDR3 consists of 16 residues. The CDR3 nucleotides read TGTGCCAGCAGTTTACGGACTAGCGGGGCCGCCGGGGAGCTGTTTTTT. It translates to CASSLRTSGAAGELFF.

The rearrangement uses TRBV7-8 and TRBJ2-1; tentatively, D is TRBD1 (6 bases). Per the germline V gene, CDR1 is SGHVS and CDR2 is FQNEAQ. Deletions cut 5 bases from V and 7 bases from J, with 9 bases between. The CDR3 loop spans 12 amino acids. The CDR3 DNA sequence: TGTGCCAGCAGCACCCAGGGGAATGAGCAGTTCTTC. Encoded protein: CASSTQGNEQFF.

The V gene is TRBV12-5, the J gene TRBJ2-3, with D perhaps TRBD1 (5 bases). V lost 7 bases to trimming and J lost 2 bases, with 16 bases between them. The CDR3 runs to 15 residues. Germline V lookup: CDR1 LGHNT, CDR2 FRNRAP. CDR3 loop: CASALLGAATDTQYF. As DNA, the CDR3 is TGTGCTAGTGCCCTCTTAGGGGCCGCCACAGATACGCAGTATTTT.

The chain joins TRBV9 to TRBJ2-1, with TRBD2 identical over 10 bases. The V gene end was trimmed by 4 bases and the J gene end by 8 bases; junction bases not matched to a gene: 15. The germline gives CDR1 SGDLS, CDR2 YYNGEE. The CDR3 is 17 residues long. CDR3 region: CASSPEGLAGARHEQFF. CDR3 in DNA: TGTGCCAGCAGCCCGGAGGGGCTAGCGGGGGCCCGCCATGAGCAGTTCTTC.

The V call is TRBV2, the J call TRBJ2-2; TRBD1 agrees at 9 bases. The CDR3 is 15 residues long. Germline V CDR1 and CDR2: SNHLY, FYNNEI. The V segment lost 6 bases and the J segment 6 bases; nucleotides outside the gene matches: 8. The CDR3 DNA sequence: TGTGCCAGCAGAAACAGGGGGCGCGAGGCCGGGGAGCTGTTTTTT. It yields the protein CASRNRGREAGELFF.

The count of this clone is one. The chain joins TRBV19 to TRBJ1-3; D gene unclear. V lost 2 bases to trimming and J lost 4 bases, with 18 bases between them. The CDR3 is 17 residues long. CDR1 is LNHDA and CDR2 is SQIVND in the germline V gene (reference sequence). CDR3 DNA: TGTGCCAGTAGTATACCCAGTCCGACTCCGGAGGGAAACACCATATATTTT. This codes for CASSIPSPTPEGNTIYF.

This clone showed up just a few times. This chain uses TRBV23-1 with TRBJ2-1; D unclear. TRBV23-1 is reported as an ORF; its role is uncertain. The V end was cut by 7 bases, the J end by 8 bases, with 9 bases between. CDR3 length: 11 amino acids. CDR3 protein: CASTPADEQFF. The CDR3 bases are TGCGCCAGCACCCCGGCGGATGAGCAGTTCTTC.